Below are 4 T cell receptor beta chains sequenced from a single sample in a study of T-cell reconstitution after alpha-beta-depleted transplantation in children. Preparation of the TCRbeta library was carried out with unique molecular identifiers. TCRdb re-called the PCR reads with MiXCR, one entry per CDR3 protein. This table has approximately 800,000 distinct CDR3 sequences, approximately 15% appearing once. The material was PBMCs, mostly from graft donor cells, obtained 360 days after TCRalphabeta/CD19-depleted stem cell transplant. Receptors were obtained from a male patient younger than 18 who had a stem cell transplant for acute lymphoblastic leukemia, so the T cells may come from the graft donor.

There are many counts of this clonotype. This chain links TRBV13 with TRBJ2-3; 10 nucleotides match TRBD2. Germline CDR1 PRHDT, CDR2 FYEKMQ (reference sequence). J gave up 6 bases and V 3 bases, and 6 bases lay outside the gene matches. The CDR3 loop spans 15 amino acids. This CDR3 is CASSFPPSGSDTQYF. CDR3 in DNA: TGTGCCAGCAGCTTTCCACCTAGCGGGAGTGATACGCAGTATTTT.

V gene TRBV7-9 combines with J gene TRBJ2-5; no reliable D call. V was shortened by 5 bases and J by 2 bases, with 12 bases between the two germline ends. CDR1 SEHNR and CDR2 FQNEAQ come from the germline V gene (reference sequence). The CDR3 loop spans 14 amino acids. CDR3 sequence (DNA): TGTGCCAGCAGCGCCAGGTGGGGTCAAGAGACCCAGTACTTC. It is translated as CASSARWGQETQYF.

Ten or more counts support this clonotype. The CDR3 protein is CASSLNAGGTQYF. The CDR3 DNA is TGCGCCAGCAGCCTTAACGCGGGGGGGACCCAGTACTTC. The V call is TRBV4-1, the J call TRBJ2-5; 8 bases line up with TRBD2. The germline CDR1 and CDR2 sequences are MGHRA and YSYEKL. The CDR3 has 13 amino acids. V lost 4 bases and J lost 7; bases outside the gene matches: 5.

V is TRBV7-6 and J is TRBJ2-7, with TRBD1 identical over 7 bases. CDR3 length: 14 residues. The V segment lost 6 bases and the J segment 7 bases; nucleotides outside the gene matches: 12. Germline CDR1 and CDR2: SGHVS and FNYEAQ. CDR3 DNA: TGTGCCAGCAGGATCGGGACAGCGGCGTCGGAGCAGTACTTC. Its translation: CASRIGTAASEQYF.